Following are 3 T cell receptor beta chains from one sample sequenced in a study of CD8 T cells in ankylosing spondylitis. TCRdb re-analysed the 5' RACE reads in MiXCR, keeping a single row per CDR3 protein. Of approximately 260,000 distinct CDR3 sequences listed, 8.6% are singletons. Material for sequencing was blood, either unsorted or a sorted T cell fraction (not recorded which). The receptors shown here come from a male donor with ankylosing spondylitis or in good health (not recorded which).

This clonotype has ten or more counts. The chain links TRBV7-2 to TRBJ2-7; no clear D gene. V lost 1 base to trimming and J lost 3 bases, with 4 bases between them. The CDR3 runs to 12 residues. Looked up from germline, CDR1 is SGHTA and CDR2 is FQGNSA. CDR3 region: CASSLDFYEQYF. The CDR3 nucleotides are TGTGCCAGCAGCTTAGACTTCTACGAGCAGTACTTC.

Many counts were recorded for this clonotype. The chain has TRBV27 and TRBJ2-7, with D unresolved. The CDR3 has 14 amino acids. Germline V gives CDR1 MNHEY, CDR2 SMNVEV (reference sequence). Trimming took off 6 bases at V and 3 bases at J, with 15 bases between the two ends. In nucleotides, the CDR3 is TGTGCCAGCAGCAACAGATTCCCCCACTACGAGCAGTACTTC. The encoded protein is CASSNRFPHYEQYF.

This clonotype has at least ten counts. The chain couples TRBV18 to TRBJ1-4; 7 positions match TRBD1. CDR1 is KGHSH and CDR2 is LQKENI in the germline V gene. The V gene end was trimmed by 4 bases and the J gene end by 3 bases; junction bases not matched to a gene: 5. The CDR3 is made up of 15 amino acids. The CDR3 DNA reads TGTGCCAGCTCACTGCTCGGGACAGCTAATGAAAAACTGTTTTTT. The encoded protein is CASSLLGTANEKLFF.